The rows below give T cell receptor beta chains drawn from one sample of a study of blood T cell repertoires in COVID-19. The repertoire was sequenced with immunoSEQ multiplex PCR; TCRdb's copy has only in-frame clones and lacks some. The repertoire holds approximately 160,000 clones, around 84% seen once, with 4.5% to 7.5% in the top ten. The sequencing input was PBMCs or T cells enriched from blood (not recorded which). These receptors originate from a man between 40 and 49 years old who had recovered from COVID-19. CDR3s include the opening cysteine and the closing phenylalanine or tryptophan. The order of the fields is CDR3 length, clone size, V gene, J gene, D gene, CDR3 DNA, CDR3 protein. The D gene is left open where the match is weak. Part of the rows lack a size; the others show once, few, many or a class for expanded clones.

13	.	TRBV12-3/TRBV12-4	TRBJ1-5	.	TGTGCCAGCAGCTTTCGCGGAGGGCAGCCCCAGCATTTT	CASSFRGGQPQHF
15	.	TRBV6-5	TRBJ1-2	.	TGTGCCAGCAACACCGGGGGGACCGCTAACTATGGCTACACCTTC	CASNTGGTANYGYTF
14	.	TRBV6-5	TRBJ1-3	.	TGTGCCAGCAGTTACGGGGAGTCTGGAAACACCATATATTTT	CASSYGESGNTIYF
13	.	TRBV5-1	TRBJ2-5	.	TGCGCCAGCAGCTTGTGGGCAGAAGAGACCCAGTACTTC	CASSLWAEETQYF
12	once	TRBV6-5	TRBJ2-1	.	TGTGCCAGCAGCGAGCCCTACAATGAGCAGTTCTTC	CASSEPYNEQFF
15	.	TRBV7-9	TRBJ1-6	TRBD1	TGTGCCAGCAGCCCCCGACAGGGATGGGCTTCACCCCTCCACTTT	CASSPRQGWASPLHF
14	.	TRBV9	TRBJ1-2	.	TGTGCCAGCAGCCTCAGCCATGGGGAGGAGGGCTACACCTTC	CASSLSHGEEGYTF
14	.	TRBV18	TRBJ2-2	.	TGTGCCGGGCGACCAGGGTCGAACACCGGGGAGCTGTTTTTT	CAGRPGSNTGELFF
13	.	TRBV19	TRBJ1-2	.	TGTGCCAGTACCTTGGCAGGGGCCTATGGCTACACCTTC	CASTLAGAYGYTF
15	once	TRBV28	TRBJ1-4	TRBD1	TGTGCCAGCATTAGACAGGGGGCCGTTAATGAAAAACTGTTTTTT	CASIRQGAVNEKLFF
16	.	TRBV9	TRBJ2-5	TRBD2	TGTGCCAGCAGCACTCAACTAGCGGGGGGGCAAGAGACCCAGTACTTC	CASSTQLAGGQETQYF
14	.	TRBV27	TRBJ2-5	.	TGTGCCAGCAGCGCTCAGGGCAGCCAAGAGACCCAGTACTTC	CASSAQGSQETQYF
20	once	TRBV6-1	TRBJ1-2	TRBD1	TGTGCCAGCAGTGAAGCCTTCCTTAGTAGAGGGACAGGCCATAACTATGGCTACACCTTC	CASSEAFLSRGTGHNYGYTF
16	.	TRBV10-2	TRBJ2-1	TRBD1	TGCGCCAGCAGCCTCACAGACAGGGTCCATTTGATAGAGCAGTTCTTC	CASSLTDRVHLIEQFF